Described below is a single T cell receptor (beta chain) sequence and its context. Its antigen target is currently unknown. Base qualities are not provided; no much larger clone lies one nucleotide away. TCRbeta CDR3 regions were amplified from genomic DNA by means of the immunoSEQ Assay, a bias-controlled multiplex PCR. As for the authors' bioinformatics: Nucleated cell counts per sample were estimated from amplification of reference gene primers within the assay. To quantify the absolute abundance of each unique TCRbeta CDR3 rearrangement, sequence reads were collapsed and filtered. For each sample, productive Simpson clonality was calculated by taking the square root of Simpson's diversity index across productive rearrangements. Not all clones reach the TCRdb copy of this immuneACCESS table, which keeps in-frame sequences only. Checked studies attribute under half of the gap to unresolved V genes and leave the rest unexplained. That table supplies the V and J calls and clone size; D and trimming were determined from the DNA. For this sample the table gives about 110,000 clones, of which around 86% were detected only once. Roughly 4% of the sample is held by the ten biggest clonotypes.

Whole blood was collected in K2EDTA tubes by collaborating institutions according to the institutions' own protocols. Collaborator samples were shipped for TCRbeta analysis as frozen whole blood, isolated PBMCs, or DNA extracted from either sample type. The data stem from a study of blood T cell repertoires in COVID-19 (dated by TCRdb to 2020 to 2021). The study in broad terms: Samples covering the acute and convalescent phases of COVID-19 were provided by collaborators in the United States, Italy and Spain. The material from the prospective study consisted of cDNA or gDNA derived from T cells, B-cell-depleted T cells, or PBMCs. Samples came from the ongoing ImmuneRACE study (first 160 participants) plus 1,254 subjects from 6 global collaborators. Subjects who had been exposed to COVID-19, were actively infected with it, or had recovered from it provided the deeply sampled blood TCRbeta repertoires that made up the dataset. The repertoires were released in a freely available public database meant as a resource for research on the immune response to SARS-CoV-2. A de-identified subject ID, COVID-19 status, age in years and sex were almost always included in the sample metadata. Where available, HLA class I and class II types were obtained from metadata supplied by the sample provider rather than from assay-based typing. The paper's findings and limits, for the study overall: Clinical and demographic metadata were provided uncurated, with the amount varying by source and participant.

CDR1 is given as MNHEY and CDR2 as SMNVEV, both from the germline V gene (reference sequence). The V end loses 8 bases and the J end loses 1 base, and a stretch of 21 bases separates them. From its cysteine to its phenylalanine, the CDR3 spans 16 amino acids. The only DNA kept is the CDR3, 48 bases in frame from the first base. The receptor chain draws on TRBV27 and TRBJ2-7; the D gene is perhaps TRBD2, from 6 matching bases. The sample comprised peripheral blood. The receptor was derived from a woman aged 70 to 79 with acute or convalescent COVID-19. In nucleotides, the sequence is TGTGCCAGCGGCGCTCCTAGCGCGTTCCGATCCTACGAGCAGTACTTC. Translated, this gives CASGAPSAFRSYEQYF.